This T cell receptor (beta chain) comes out of a study of shared clonotypes between healthy human individuals. Study-level background: The people who gave samples were two women and three men aged 18 to 49.

Genomic DNA of each subset was evenly split across several immunoSEQ plates. The table came from immunoSEQ multiplex PCR; TCRdb's copy has only in-frame clones and leaves some out. The sample consists of roughly 1.4 million clones, approximately 98.5% of them appearing once. Findings and limits, study-wide: In this cohort, only blood was sampled, and tissue repertoires likely differ.

The CDR3 has 12 residues. Per the germline V gene, CDR1 is SGHAT and CDR2 is FQNNGV. The V end was cut by 3 bases, the J end by 3 bases, with 6 bases between. For this clone: Its antigen is unknown.

The sample taken for sequencing was naive CD4+ T cells sorted from blood. Subset given: CD45RA+ positively selected. The chain uses TRBV11-2 and TRBJ2-7; D uncertain. This sequence originates from a man between 25 and 39 years old in good health. The CDR3 loop is CASSFPNYEQYF. The CDR3 coding sequence is TGTGCCAGCAGCTTCCCGAACTACGAGCAGTACTTC.